One sample yielded the 18 T cell receptor beta chains listed below, sequenced in a study of shared clonotypes between healthy human individuals (dated by TCRdb to 2019 to 2021). Libraries were made using the immunoSEQ multiplex PCR assay. Sourced from immuneACCESS, this table was stored by TCRdb with only in-frame sequences that have V and J called. A share of the clones is absent; for the studies checked, an unresolved V gene accounts for under half, and the remainder has no known explanation. The sample contains hundreds of thousands of clones, around three quarters of them found a single time. 1.5% to 2% of the sample is taken by the ten largest. The sample was memory CD4+ T cells sorted from blood. Reading the label with the study, this specimen's cell subset or site is: CD45RA-negative fraction. The receptors originated from a woman in her thirties in good health.

This rearrangement joins TRBV7-9 to TRBJ2-2; D might be TRBD1 or TRBD2, each matching 6 bases. The CDR3 loop spans 15 amino acids. CDR1 is SEHNR, CDR2 FQNEAQ, per germline (reference sequence). V was shortened by 2 bases and J by 6 bases, with 13 bases between the two germline ends. CDR3 sequence (DNA): TGTGCCAGCAGCTTATATCGGGGGCGGTCCGGGGAGCTGTTTTTT. It specifies CASSLYRGRSGELFF. Full variable domain (outside the CDR3, taken from reference TRBV7-9 and TRBJ2-2): DTGVSQNPRHKITKRGQNVTFRCDPISEHNRLYWYRQTLGQGPEFLTYFQNEAQLEKSRLLSDRFSAERPKGSFSTLEIQRTEQGDSAMYLCASSLYRGRSGELFFGEGSRLTVL.

The chain carries TRBV10-3 and TRBJ2-7, with unresolved D. V was pared by 6 bases and J by 2 bases, with 11 bases between. Germline lookup yields CDR1 ENHRY and CDR2 SYGVKD. The CDR3 spans 13 residues. CDR3 nucleotide sequence: TGTGCCATCAGGACGACCGAGACCTACGAGCAGTACTTC. Its protein product is CAIRTTETYEQYF.

This chain links TRBV5-1 with TRBJ2-3; TRBD1 or TRBD2 may be the D gene (6 bases each). The CDR3 contains 14 residues. V was pared by 2 bases and J by 5 bases, with 12 bases between. Per germline, CDR1 SGHRS and CDR2 YFSETQ. The CDR3: CASSLGGLIDTQYF. The CDR3, as DNA: TGCGCCAGCAGCTTAGGGGGGCTGATAGATACGCAGTATTTT. Full variable domain (remainder filled in from reference TRBV5-1 and TRBJ2-3): KAGVTQTPRYLIKTRGQQVTLSCSPISGHRSVSWYQQTPGQGLQFLFEYFSETQRNKGNFPGRFSGRQFSNSRSEMNVSTLELGDSALYLCASSLGGLIDTQYFGPGTRLTVL.

This clone was found many times. J is TRBJ2-4 and V is TRBV25-1; a weak D match, TRBD2 (5 bases). The germline CDR1 and CDR2 sequences are MGHDK and SYGVNS. V was trimmed by 4 bases and J by 9 bases, leaving 10 bases between them. CDR3 length: 12 residues. The chain's CDR3 is CASSVTEGIQYF. The CDR3 DNA follows: TGTGCCAGCAGTGTTACCGAGGGCATTCAGTACTTC. Combining the CDR3 with reference TRBV25-1 and TRBJ2-4 gives the whole variable domain EADIYQTPRYLVIGTGKKITLECSQTMGHDKMYWYQQDPGMELHLIHYSYGVNSTEKGDLSSESTVSRIRTEHFPLTLESARPSHTSQYLCASSVTEGIQYFGAGTRLSVL.

As concerns this clone: The same CDR3 is also encoded by other DNA sequences in this sample. J is TRBJ2-7 and V is TRBV11-2, with D tentatively TRBD1 (7 bases). Trimming removed 5 bases at V and 2 bases at J, with 13 bases between. The CDR3 loop spans 14 amino acids. Germline V lookup: CDR1 SGHAT, CDR2 FQNNGV. CDR3 amino acids: CASSPAGGPYEQYF. CDR3 DNA sequence: TGTGCCAGCAGCCCCGCAGGGGGGCCCTACGAGCAGTACTTC. Filled out from reference TRBV11-2 and TRBJ2-7, the complete variable domain reads EAGVAQSPRYKIIEKRQSVAFWCNPISGHATLYWYQQILGQGPKLLIQFQNNGVVDDSQLPKDRFSAERLKGVDSTLKIQPAKLEDSAVYLCASSPAGGPYEQYFGPGTRLTVT.

The chain couples TRBV28 to TRBJ1-5, with a weak D call TRBD1 (6 bases). This CDR3 spans 15 amino acids. Deletions cut 6 bases from V and 3 bases from J, with 15 bases between. Germline V CDR1 and CDR2: MDHEN, SYDVKM. Here the CDR3 reads CASSLPGGNNQPQHF. In DNA form, the CDR3 reads TGTGCCAGCAGCCTGCCCGGGGGCAACAATCAGCCCCAGCATTTT.

This clone was seen just once. V usage is TRBV7-9 and J usage is TRBJ2-1; perhaps TRBD1 as D (7 bases). CDR3 length: 13 amino acids. Germline values: CDR1 SEHNR, CDR2 FQNEAQ (reference sequence). V dropped 5 bases and J dropped 13 bases, with 18 bases sitting between them. CDR3 sequence reads: CASSTRQGLLQFF. The CDR3 region has the DNA TGTGCCAGCAGCACAAGACAGGGACTTTTACAGTTCTTC.

The chain has TRBV19 and TRBJ2-7; possibly TRBD2 for D (5 bases). Germline CDR1 and CDR2: LNHDA and SQIVND (reference sequence). V was pared by 3 bases and J by 2 bases, with 11 bases between. This CDR3 is built from 14 residues. The CDR3 nucleotides read TGTGCCAGTAGTATCGGGGAGCCCCCCTACGAGCAGTACTTC. Protein sequence: CASSIGEPPYEQYF.

A single count supports this clone. The V call is TRBV20-1, the J call TRBJ1-1; D perhaps matches TRBD1 (5 bases). The V and J ends lost 5 bases and 10 bases respectively, with 14 bases between them. Germline V lookup: CDR1 DFQATT, CDR2 SNEGSKA (reference sequence). The CDR3 spans 11 residues. CDR3 protein: CSAFRDPGAFF. The CDR3, as DNA: TGCAGTGCTTTCCGGGACCCCGGAGCTTTCTTT.

This chain uses TRBV2 with TRBJ2-3, with a tentative D call TRBD1 (5 bases). The CDR3 loop spans 12 amino acids. In germline, CDR1 is SNHLY, CDR2 FYNNEI. V was cut by 5 bases and J by 11 bases, with 14 bases left in between. CDR3 region: CASSPQGMKQYF. In nucleotides, the CDR3 is TGTGCCAGCAGTCCCCAGGGAATGAAGCAGTATTTT.

About this clone itself: One base away lies a much larger clone, so this may be a sequencing read error. At the DNA level, this CDR3 is encoded by other sequences in the same sample as well. The chain links TRBV4-1 to TRBJ2-5; 8 bases map to TRBD2. V trimming: 0 bases; J trimming: 4 bases; junction bases outside the gene matches: 10. This CDR3 has 17 amino acids. Germline lookup yields CDR1 MGHRA and CDR2 YSYEKL. The CDR3 DNA is TGCGCCAGCAGCCAAGATTGGCGGCTAGCGGGCGGAGAGACCCAGTACTTC. It codes for CASSQDWRLAGGETQYF.

The chain uses TRBV25-1 and TRBJ2-1; D is unresolved. There are 11 residues in the CDR3. Germline V gene lookup returns CDR1 MGHDK and CDR2 SYGVNS. V dropped 7 bases and J dropped 8 bases, with 9 bases sitting between them. CDR3 sequence: CASTSMHEQFF. The CDR3 DNA reads as TGTGCCAGCACGTCGATGCATGAGCAGTTCTTC.

V usage is TRBV28 and J usage is TRBJ2-5; 8 nucleotides agree with TRBD1. This CDR3 comprises 15 residues. The trim removed 6 bases at V and 4 bases at J, leaving 10 bases unmatched. CDR1 and CDR2 (germline): MDHEN, SYDVKM. Here the CDR3 DNA reads TGTGCCAGCAGCACTTATGACAGGGGAGGAGAGACCCAGTACTTC. Its protein product is CASSTYDRGGETQYF.

This clone was seen many times. The chain employs TRBV19 and TRBJ2-1, with 9 bases lining up with TRBD1. Germline CDR1 reads LNHDA; CDR2 reads SQIVND (reference sequence). This CDR3 spans 15 amino acids. J gave up 6 bases and V 7 bases, and 10 bases lay outside the gene matches. DNA for the CDR3: TGTGCCAGTATGAGACGGACAGGGGCACCCAATGAGCAGTTCTTC. Its translation is CASMRRTGAPNEQFF.

The CDR3 loop is CASSRDRQAEAFF. The CDR3 coding sequence is TGTGCCAGCAGCCGAGACCGCCAGGCAGAAGCTTTCTTT. The genes are TRBV7-2 and TRBJ1-1; D is uncertain. There are 13 residues in the CDR3. Trimming removed 5 bases from V and 8 bases from J, with 15 bases in between. CDR1 and CDR2 from the germline V gene are SGHTA and FQGNSA.

The rearrangement links TRBV7-9 to TRBJ2-7; 13 bases agree with TRBD2. Germline values: CDR1 SEHNR, CDR2 FQNEAQ (reference sequence). V trimming: 4 bases; J trimming: 4 bases; junction bases outside the gene matches: 1. The CDR3 is 14 residues long. The DNA of the CDR3 is TGTGCCAGCAGCTCGGGACTAGCGGGATACGAGCAGTACTTC. It is translated as CASSSGLAGYEQYF.

The chain has TRBV19 and TRBJ1-2, with D tentatively TRBD1 (5 bases). Germline loops: CDR1 LNHDA, CDR2 SQIVND (reference sequence). The CDR3 extends over 14 amino acids. Trimming stripped 7 bases from V and 8 bases from J, with 20 bases between. CDR3 amino acids: CASTGGGRVFGYTF. In DNA, the CDR3 is TGTGCCAGTACGGGGGGAGGCAGGGTATTCGGCTACACCTTC.

This rearrangement joins TRBV11-2 to TRBJ2-7; 7 bases fit TRBD2. The germline V gene encodes CDR1 SGHAT and CDR2 FQNNGV. The CDR3 sequence is 16 residues long. The J segment lost 1 base and the V segment lost 5 bases, leaving 11 bases of the junction unmatched. CDR3 DNA sequence: TGTGCCAGCAGCCTAAAGGGACTACCAAAATCCTACGAGCAGTACTTC. It yields the protein CASSLKGLPKSYEQYF.